What follows is one T cell receptor (beta chain) and its context. Its specificity is unknown. Time point here: time of PML onset. This sample stems from a study of multiple sclerosis patients with progressive multifocal leukoencephalopathy. Sequenced by immunoSEQ multiplex PCR; TCRdb stores in-frame clones only, minus some. Altogether 25,000 to 35,000 clones are present, roughly 87% being singletons, with the ten largest covering around 2.9%. The study's findings and limits: PML-onset expanded TRB clones were detectable before and during natalizumab therapy.

The CDR3 loop spans 13 amino acids. The V gene's germline CDR1 is MNHEY and CDR2 SVGAGI. The germline V and J ends were trimmed by 10 bases and 6 bases, with 15 bases remaining between them. This chain links TRBV6-5 with TRBJ1-4; D is undetermined. The origin of this receptor is a human donor with progressive multifocal leukoencephalopathy. The sequencing used PBMCs, collected from a patient treated with natalizumab. The CDR3 protein is CATYSVGDEKLFF. The CDR3 nucleotides read TGTGCCACTTACAGCGTCGGAGATGAAAAACTGTTTTTT.